This entry lists 5 T cell receptor beta chains sequenced from one sample in a study of blood T cell repertoires in COVID-19. The table came from immunoSEQ multiplex PCR; TCRdb's copy has only in-frame clones and leaves some out. Of tens of thousands of clones in the sample, about 80% were seen once. The material sequenced was peripheral blood. These receptors all stem from a man aged 45 to 65 with acute or convalescent COVID-19.

The V call is TRBV9, the J call TRBJ2-7, with D possibly matching TRBD2 (5 bases). Trimming took off 0 bases at V and 1 base at J, with 8 bases between the two ends. This CDR3 has 14 amino acids. CDR1 is SGDLS and CDR2 is YYNGEE in the germline V gene. CDR3 nucleotide sequence: TGTGCCAGCAGCGTAGACAGCGGTTCCTACGAGCAGTACTTC. Translating gives CASSVDSGSYEQYF.

V and J are TRBV7-3 and TRBJ2-2, with TRBD1 as a possible D gene (6 bases). Germline assignment: CDR1 SGHTA and CDR2 FQGTGA. The CDR3 covers 18 residues. V lost 4 bases and J 1 base, leaving 19 bases between the germline ends. CDR3 sequence (DNA): TGTGCCAGCAGCTCTTCGGGACATTATAGTGTGAACACCGGGGAGCTGTTTTTT. Amino acids: CASSSSGHYSVNTGELFF.

J is TRBJ2-1 and V is TRBV19; 11 nucleotides match TRBD1. The CDR3 extends over 15 amino acids. V trimming: 7 bases; J trimming: 10 bases; junction bases outside the gene matches: 12. Germline V gene lookup returns CDR1 LNHDA and CDR2 SQIVND (reference sequence). The CDR3 spells CASTGSGTGGREQFF. The CDR3 nucleotides are TGTGCCAGTACTGGTTCCGGGACAGGGGGTCGGGAGCAGTTCTTC.

The chain carries TRBV10-3 and TRBJ2-4; 8 bases fit TRBD1. CDR1 is ENHRY, CDR2 SYGVKD, per germline. J was trimmed by 8 bases and V by 11 bases; bases with no gene match: 8. The CDR3 extends over 12 amino acids. The CDR3 is CASGQVSDIQYF. In DNA form, the CDR3 reads TGTGCCTCGGGACAGGTCTCTGACATTCAGTACTTC.

The V and J genes are TRBV4-1 and TRBJ1-5, with D perhaps matching TRBD1 (6 bases). This CDR3 spans 17 amino acids. V was shortened by 5 bases and J by 0 bases, with 17 bases between the two germline ends. Germline V gene lookup returns CDR1 MGHRA and CDR2 YSYEKL. The CDR3 region is CASSSSGTLYSNQPQHF. The DNA for the CDR3 is TGCGCCAGCAGCTCCAGCGGGACACTATATAGCAATCAGCCCCAGCATTTT.